The 15 T cell receptor beta chains below were found in one sample sequenced in a study of Ad26.COV2.S vaccination and SARS-CoV-2 variants. Treatment specified: 15 to 20 received Ad26.COV2.S at low or high dose, single or two shots; 5 received placebo; per-sample allocation not given. Material that was analyzed had been drawn on day 63 after the first vaccine or placebo injection. Sequencing used immunoSEQ multiplex PCR; TCRdb keeps in-frame clones, though not all of them. The table includes about 680,000 clones, roughly 90% detected once. This sample comprised peripheral blood, obtained in a trial of Ad26.COV2.S vaccine versus placebo. Receptor source: a person aged 18 to 59 who received the Ad26.COV2.S COVID-19 vaccine or a placebo.

The chain links TRBV5-8 to TRBJ2-7, with 9 bases that match TRBD1. The CDR3 contains 14 residues. CDR1 SGHTS and CDR2 YDEGEE come from the germline V gene. V shed 8 bases, J shed 4 bases, and the junction held 10 bases outside the gene matches. The CDR3 region is CASQLTGQGYEQYF. CDR3 sequence (DNA): TGTGCCAGTCAGCTTACGGGACAGGGTTACGAGCAGTACTTC.

The CDR3 region is CASSYWSIGGSYNEQFF. The CDR3 nucleotides read TGTGCCAGCAGTTACTGGAGTATCGGGGGCTCCTACAATGAGCAGTTCTTC. This sequence joins TRBV6-2 or TRBV6-3 and TRBJ2-1; tentatively, D is TRBD2 (6 bases). Per the germline V gene, CDR1 is MNHEY and CDR2 is SVGEGT. V shed 1 base and J shed 0 bases, with 13 bases lying between them. The CDR3 has 17 residues.

This chain uses TRBV5-1 with TRBJ1-2; D possibly corresponds to TRBD1 (6 bases). Trimming stripped 1 base from V and 1 base from J, with 11 bases between. CDR3 length: 15 residues. The germline gives CDR1 SGHRS, CDR2 YFSETQ. The chain's CDR3 is CASSLTGKSNYGYTF. The CDR3 DNA reads as TGCGCCAGCAGCTTGACAGGGAAAAGTAACTATGGCTACACCTTC.

The chain uses TRBV15 and TRBJ1-2; D is unresolved. This CDR3 comprises 12 residues. Trimming removed 5 bases from V and 5 bases from J, with 9 bases in between. Germline values: CDR1 LNHNV, CDR2 YYDKDF (reference sequence). Written as DNA, the CDR3 is TGTGCCACCAGCGGCCAAGGATATGGCTACACCTTC. Amino acid sequence: CATSGQGYGYTF.

A word on this clone: Other nucleotide sequences from this sample produce the same CDR3. The CDR3 coding sequence is TGTGCCAGCAGCTTAGGACGCGACTACGAGCAGTACTTC. Its protein is CASSLGRDYEQYF. This chain joins TRBV11-2 and TRBJ2-7; D unresolved. The CDR3 extends over 13 amino acids. Germline values: CDR1 SGHAT, CDR2 FQNNGV. The V and J ends lost 1 base and 3 bases respectively, with 7 bases between them.

The gene calls are TRBV15 and TRBJ2-2; 7 bases map to TRBD1. CDR1 LNHNV and CDR2 YYDKDF come from the germline V gene (reference sequence). Unmatched junction bases numbered 9, after V lost 5 bases and J lost 0 bases. The CDR3 has 17 residues. CDR3 loop: CATSQFPDRANTGELFF. The DNA for the CDR3 is TGTGCCACCAGCCAATTCCCAGACAGGGCGAACACCGGGGAGCTGTTTTTT.

The genes are TRBV6-5 and TRBJ1-5; D uncertain. The germline V and J ends were trimmed by 2 bases and 0 bases, with 5 bases remaining between them. Looked up from germline, CDR1 is MNHEY and CDR2 is SVGAGI. The CDR3 loop spans 14 amino acids. Here the CDR3 reads CASSYRRSNQPQHF. The DNA for the CDR3 is TGTGCCAGCAGTTACCGTCGTAGCAATCAGCCCCAGCATTTT.

The V and J genes are TRBV6-5 and TRBJ1-4; perhaps TRBD1 as D (5 bases). The germline V gene encodes CDR1 MNHEY and CDR2 SVGAGI. V was clipped by 2 bases and J by 6 bases, with 7 bases between them. CDR3 length equals 13 residues. This CDR3 reads CASSYGRDEKLFF. CDR3 nucleotides: TGTGCCAGCAGTTACGGCAGGGATGAAAAACTGTTTTTT.

This clone occurred once. The chain has TRBV18 and TRBJ2-7; 7 nucleotides align to TRBD1. Germline assignment: CDR1 KGHSH and CDR2 LQKENI. The CDR3 loop spans 13 amino acids. The J segment lost 4 bases and the V segment lost 8 bases, leaving 8 bases of the junction unmatched. The CDR3 DNA reads as TGTGCCAGCGCGGACGGGACAGCATACGAGCAGTACTTC. It translates to CASADGTAYEQYF.

The chain couples TRBV9 to TRBJ1-1; no reliable D call. The germline gives CDR1 SGDLS, CDR2 YYNGEE. The CDR3 runs to 13 residues. The V end lost 0 bases, the J end lost 5 bases, and 8 bases lay between the germline ends. This CDR3 is CASSVAPVTEAFF. The DNA of the CDR3 is TGTGCCAGCAGCGTAGCCCCGGTGACTGAAGCTTTCTTT.

The table lists this clone with a few counts. The J gene is TRBJ1-2, the V gene TRBV6-5; weak D call: TRBD1 (6 bases). Germline V lookup: CDR1 MNHEY, CDR2 SVGAGI. This CDR3 is built from 12 residues. V was trimmed by 7 bases and J by 7 bases, leaving 13 bases between them. CDR3 DNA sequence: TGTGCCAGCAAACGACAGGACGGTGGCTACACCTTC. Its translation: CASKRQDGGYTF.

A few counts support this clone. The V and J genes are TRBV29-1 and TRBJ1-2, with D perhaps matching TRBD1 (5 bases). The CDR3 runs 12 residues. Germline V gene data show CDR1 as SQVTM and CDR2 as ANQGSEA. The ends were cut back, 4 bases at V and 1 base at J, with 7 bases in the middle. CDR3: CSVAGINYGYTF. The DNA for the CDR3 is TGCAGCGTTGCAGGGATTAACTATGGCTACACCTTC.

The gene calls are TRBV6-1 and TRBJ1-2; D is undetermined. Germline CDR1 MNHNS, CDR2 SASEGT. The length of the CDR3 is 17 residues. Trimming took 2 bases from V and 0 from J, leaving 16 bases between them. The CDR3 spells CASSEMSARKTNYGYTF. The CDR3 DNA follows: TGTGCCAGCAGTGAAATGTCAGCCCGGAAAACTAACTATGGCTACACCTTC.

The DNA of the CDR3 is TGTGCCAGCAGCTTAGCACCCACAATTAATTCACCCCTCCACTTT. It translates to CASSLAPTINSPLHF. The chain employs TRBV7-9 and TRBJ1-6; D unclear. CDR3 length equals 15 residues. Germline assignment: CDR1 SEHNR and CDR2 FQNEAQ (reference sequence). V lost 0 bases, J lost 6 bases, and 9 bases lay in between.

The table lists this clone with a few counts. The chain employs TRBV4-3 and TRBJ1-5; 7 nucleotides align to TRBD1. This CDR3 has 18 residues. The trim removed 1 base at V and 2 bases at J, leaving 11 bases unmatched. Germline V gives CDR1 LGHNA, CDR2 YSLEER. CDR3 bases: TGCGCCAGCAGCCAAGGGTTTGGAGGGGGCCTTGGCAATCAGCCCCAGCATTTT. This translates into CASSQGFGGGLGNQPQHF.